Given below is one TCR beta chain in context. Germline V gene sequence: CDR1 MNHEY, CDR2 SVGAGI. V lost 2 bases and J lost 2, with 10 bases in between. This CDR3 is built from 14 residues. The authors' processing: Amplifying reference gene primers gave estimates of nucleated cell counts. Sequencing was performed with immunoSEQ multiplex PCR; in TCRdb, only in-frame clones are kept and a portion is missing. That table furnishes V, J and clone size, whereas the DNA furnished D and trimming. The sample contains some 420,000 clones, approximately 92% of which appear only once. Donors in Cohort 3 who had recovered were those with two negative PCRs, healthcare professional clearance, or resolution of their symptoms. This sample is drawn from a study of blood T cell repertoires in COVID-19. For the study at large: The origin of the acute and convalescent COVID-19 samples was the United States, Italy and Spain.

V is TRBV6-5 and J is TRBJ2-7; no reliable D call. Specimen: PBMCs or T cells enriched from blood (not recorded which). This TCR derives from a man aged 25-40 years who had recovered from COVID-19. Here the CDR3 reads CASSYETTTYEQYF. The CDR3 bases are TGTGCCAGCAGTTACGAGACAACCACCTACGAGCAGTACTTC.